Listed below are T cell receptor beta chains from one sample, sequenced in a study of radiotherapy plus CTLA-4 blockade in lung cancer. TCRdb's table, derived via immunoSEQ multiplex PCR, lists solely in-frame clones and lacks some. The sample has approximately 75,000 clones; about 80% are singletons. The input for sequencing was peripheral blood, taken from a patient treated with radiotherapy plus ipilimumab. These receptor sequences come from a human donor with non-small cell lung cancer who had a complete response to radiotherapy plus ipilimumab. Both conserved end residues are part of each CDR3. D genes are given only for firm matches. Rows may omit the clone size; those that give it use once, few, many or a size class.

>TRBJ2-3|12|TRBV29-1|.|.
CSVGGATDTQYF
TGCAGCGTAGGGGGTGCAACAGATACGCAGTATTTT
>TRBJ1-4|17|TRBV11-3|.|.
CASSLDGRGGQGEKLFF
TGTGCCAGCAGCTTAGATGGAAGGGGGGGGCAAGGTGAAAAACTGTTTTTT
>TRBJ1-3|15|TRBV7-2|.|.
CASSLRGALGNTIYF
TGTGCCAGCAGCCTCCGGGGAGCATTGGGAAACACCATATATTTT
>TRBJ1-5|14|TRBV7-2|.|.
CASSLFAGPEAQHF
TGTGCCAGCAGCTTATTCGCGGGGCCCGAGGCCCAGCATTTT
>TRBJ1-2|15|TRBV11-2|.|.
CASGADRLQTYGYTF
TGTGCCAGCGGGGCGGACAGACTACAGACGTATGGCTACACCTTC
>TRBJ2-6|17|TRBV19|.|TRBD1
CASSITGGRGGANVLTF
TGTGCCAGTAGTATTACAGGGGGCCGGGGAGGGGCCAACGTCCTGACTTTC
>TRBJ1-5|18|TRBV10-3|.|.
CAISERAGFVDSNQPQHF
TGTGCCATCAGTGAGAGGGCAGGGTTTGTCGATAGCAATCAGCCCCAGCATTTT
>TRBJ2-5|15|TRBV11-3|.|TRBD1
CASSLRTGGQETQYF
TGTGCCAGCAGCTTAAGGACAGGGGGCCAAGAGACCCAGTACTTC
>TRBJ2-1|12|TRBV18|.|.
CASSGQANEQFF
TGTGCCAGCTCAGGGCAGGCGAATGAGCAGTTCTTC
>TRBJ2-3|17|TRBV12-5|.|.
CASGLVHLGTRTDTQYF
TGTGCTAGTGGTTTGGTACACCTCGGGACGAGAACAGATACGCAGTATTTT
>TRBJ1-4|16|TRBV7-9|.|.
CASSLARGSTNEKLFF
TGTGCCAGCAGCTTAGCGAGGGGATCAACTAATGAAAAACTGTTTTTT
>TRBJ1-1|15|TRBV5-1|.|.
CASSTGKGLGTEAFF
TGCGCCAGCAGCACCGGAAAAGGCTTGGGCACTGAAGCTTTCTTT
>TRBJ2-7|12|TRBV18|.|TRBD1
CASSGTGNEQYF
TGTGCCAGCTCAGGGACAGGGAACGAGCAGTACTTC
>TRBJ1-5|14|TRBV7-2|.|.
CASSFSHRNQPQHF
TGTGCCAGCAGCTTTAGCCATCGCAATCAGCCCCAGCATTTT
>TRBJ2-3|14|TRBV13|.|.
CASSLSGSFGTQYF
TGTGCCAGCAGCTTATCGGGATCCTTCGGTACGCAGTATTTT
>TRBJ1-2|16|TRBV14|.|TRBD1
CASSQQPRDRGDGYTF
TGTGCCAGCAGCCAACAACCCAGGGACAGGGGCGATGGCTACACCTTC
>TRBJ1-3|13|TRBV27|.|.
CASRPAAGNTIYF
TGTGCCAGCCGCCCGGCTGCGGGAAACACCATATATTTT
>TRBJ2-3|17|TRBV5-1|.|TRBD2
CASSTWTLAGVTDTQYF
TGCGCCAGCAGCACTTGGACTCTAGCGGGGGTCACAGATACGCAGTATTTT
>TRBJ2-5|15|TRBV10-2|once|.
CASSESGRKQETQYF
TGCGCCAGCAGTGAGTCCGGGAGAAAACAAGAGACCCAGTACTTC
>TRBJ1-2|15|TRBV28|once|.
CASSLHRASRDGYTF
TGTGCCAGCAGCCTCCACAGGGCGTCCCGGGATGGCTACACCTTC
>TRBJ1-6|16|TRBV7-8|.|.
CASGGGGHFYNSPLHF
TGTGCCAGCGGGGGTGGGGGGCACTTCTATAATTCACCCCTCCACTTT
>TRBJ1-4|13|TRBV4-3|.|.
CASSRRGGEKLFF
TGCGCCAGCAGTCGCAGGGGTGGGGAAAAACTGTTTTTT
>TRBJ1-2|16|TRBV11-2|.|.
CASSLDMAESAYGYTF
TGTGCCAGCAGCTTAGATATGGCCGAGTCGGCATATGGCTACACCTTC
>TRBJ1-2|15|TRBV5-4|.|.
CASSLDLGDAGGYTF
TGTGCCAGCAGTTTAGACCTCGGAGACGCGGGAGGCTACACCTTC
>TRBJ1-1|16|TRBV7-9|few|.
CASSSYGGAGNTEAFF
TGTGCCAGCAGCTCTTATGGGGGGGCGGGAAACACTGAAGCTTTCTTT
>TRBJ1-2|16|TRBV6-1|.|TRBD1
CASSEGSAGGSYGYTF
TGTGCCAGCAGTGAAGGATCCGCAGGGGGCAGCTATGGCTACACCTTC
>TRBJ1-1|13|TRBV25-1|.|.
CASRWGGGLEAFF
TGTGCCAGCCGTTGGGGGGGAGGGCTTGAAGCTTTCTTT
>TRBJ1-2|13|TRBV5-1|.|.
CASSSSGDYGYTF
TGCGCCAGCAGCTCCTCAGGGGACTATGGCTACACCTTC
>TRBJ1-1|14|TRBV27|.|.
CASCTRGGSSEAFF
TGTGCCAGCTGCACCAGGGGCGGAAGCTCTGAAGCTTTCTTT
>TRBJ1-1|14|TRBV2|.|.
CASSTGLQNTEAFF
TGTGCCAGCAGTACAGGGCTGCAGAACACTGAAGCTTTCTTT
>TRBJ1-2|15|TRBV19|.|TRBD1
CASMGTGGLIYGYTF
TGTGCCAGTATGGGTACAGGGGGACTTATCTATGGCTACACCTTC
>TRBJ1-1|13|TRBV6-6|.|.
CASSLVPNTEAFF
TGTGCCAGCAGTTTGGTGCCTAACACTGAAGCTTTCTTT